This TCR beta chain is drawn from a study of regulatory T cells in long-lasting Graves disease. The CDR3 is 15 residues long. Germline CDR1 reads DFQATT; CDR2 reads SNEGSKA (reference sequence). Comment on this clonotype: Just one base apart from a much larger clone, this may be a read error.

Researchers made TCR beta libraries by using iRepertoire HTBI primers and running Arm-PCR on CDR3 regions. Each CDR3 protein gets one entry after TCRdb re-called the multiplex PCR reads with MiXCR. Of a few hundred thousand distinct CDR3 sequences in the sample, about a sixth were seen once. Time point described: newly diagnosed GD, antithyroid drugs for less than 3 months. The authors made the TCR library using RNA they extracted from PBMCs. The data also belong to a second study, concerning T cells in Graves' hyperthyroidism and ophthalmopathy. This second study says: HTBI primers drove first-round RT-PCR of the TCR CDR3. In blood, most of the thyroid clonotypes expanded above 0.001 were also present.

This clonotype originated in a young woman with Graves disease. The sequences come from peripheral blood mononuclear cells (PBMCs), collected at new diagnosis, from a patient treated with antithyroid drugs. The chain is built from TRBV20-1 and TRBJ1-5; 8 positions match TRBD1. The CDR3 DNA sequence: TGCAGTGCTACTACAGGGGGTTTTGGCAATCAGCCCCGGCATTTT. Translation: CSATTGGFGNQPRHF.